The 30 T cell receptor beta chains listed next were all sequenced from one sample in a study of blood T cell repertoires in COVID-19. Sequenced by immunoSEQ multiplex PCR; TCRdb stores in-frame clones only, minus some. The data contain about 59,000 clones, 91% of them singletons. Sequenced sample: peripheral blood. The receptors originated from a human donor in a cohort sampled during active COVID-19.

The chain couples TRBV2 to TRBJ2-1, with TRBD1 matching 8 bases. Looked up from germline, CDR1 is SNHLY and CDR2 is FYNNEI. The CDR3 has 15 residues. With 4 bases clipped from V and 7 bases from J, the junction kept 9 bases outside the gene matches. CDR3 residues: CASSVLQGAGNEQFF. In nucleotides, the CDR3 is TGTGCCAGCAGTGTGTTGCAGGGGGCAGGTAATGAGCAGTTCTTC.

This chain connects TRBV28 to TRBJ2-7; tentatively, D is TRBD2 (6 bases). In germline, CDR1 is MDHEN, CDR2 SYDVKM. The V gene lost 6 bases and the J gene lost 1 base, with 19 bases spanning the gap. This CDR3 has 16 amino acids. As DNA, the CDR3 is TGTGCCAGCAGAACTCAGGGCCGCGGAGGGTCCTACGAGCAGTACTTC. Translation gives CASRTQGRGGSYEQYF.

This clone showed up just a few times. The CDR3 sequence is CASSLERYDTQYF. The CDR3 bases are TGTGCCAGCAGCTTAGAGCGGTACGATACGCAGTATTTT. The chain uses TRBV11-3 and TRBJ2-3; no clear D gene. Germline CDR1 SGHNT, CDR2 YENEEA. The CDR3 loop spans 13 amino acids. Trimming left V 0 bases short and J 6 bases short, with 7 bases between.

V gene TRBV5-5 combines with J gene TRBJ1-5; a weak D match, TRBD1 (6 bases). CDR1 and CDR2 (germline): SGHKS, YYEKEE (reference sequence). V was cut by 1 base and J by 6 bases, with 14 bases left in between. The length of the CDR3 is 15 residues. The CDR3 here is CASSLSGAEAQPQHF. CDR3 nucleotide sequence: TGTGCCAGCAGCTTGTCAGGGGCGGAGGCTCAGCCCCAGCATTTT.

This clone is medium-sized (0.01 to 0.1%) in the sample. The chain uses TRBV4-3 and TRBJ2-7; 8 bases line up with TRBD1. CDR3 length equals 15 residues. Germline lookup yields CDR1 LGHNA and CDR2 YSLEER. Trimming cost V 3 bases and J 6 bases; bases outside gene matches: 10. This CDR3 reads CASSQTDRAPGEQYF. As DNA, the CDR3 is TGCGCCAGCAGCCAGACGGACAGGGCGCCCGGCGAGCAGTACTTC.

CDR3 sequence (DNA): TGTGCCAGCAGCTACCTTTCGGGCTACGAGCAGTACTTC. This sequence encodes CASSYLSGYEQYF. The chain carries TRBV7-2 and TRBJ2-7; no firm D call. The CDR3 is 13 amino acids. Trimming took 4 bases from V and 3 from J, leaving 10 bases between them. The germline V gene encodes CDR1 SGHTA and CDR2 FQGNSA.

The chain is built from TRBV4-1 and TRBJ2-6; D gene unclear. The CDR3 consists of 18 residues. Trimming took off 3 bases at V and 0 bases at J, with 15 bases between the two ends. CDR1 is MGHRA and CDR2 is YSYEKL in the germline V gene. CDR3 DNA: TGCGCCAGCAGCCATCGCCAGGTCGCATCCTCTGGGGCCAACGTCCTGACTTTC. The encoded protein is CASSHRQVASSGANVLTF.

The chain couples TRBV4-3 to TRBJ2-1; TRBD2 matches at 8 bases. CDR1 and CDR2 (germline): LGHNA, YSLEER. The CDR3 is made up of 16 amino acids. V shed 4 bases, J shed 0 bases, and the junction held 5 bases outside the gene matches. The CDR3 protein is CASSLQAGVSYNEQFF. The CDR3 DNA reads as TGCGCCAGCAGCCTACAAGCGGGGGTCTCCTACAATGAGCAGTTCTTC.

This clone was counted a single time. The chain couples TRBV7-2 to TRBJ1-5; 7 nucleotides align to TRBD1. The germline V gene has CDR1 SGHTA and CDR2 FQGNSA. V lost 6 bases to trimming and J lost 1 base; unmatched junction nucleotides: 12. The CDR3 runs 17 residues. CDR3 nucleotides: TGTGCCAGCAGTTTAATAGGGCCAGGGGGAAGCAATCAGCCCCAGCATTTT. This gives the protein CASSLIGPGGSNQPQHF.

V usage is TRBV7-2 and J usage is TRBJ2-2; 7 bases fit TRBD2. With V trimmed by 4 bases and J by 4 bases, 12 bases remained unmatched. This CDR3 has 17 residues. CDR1 and CDR2 from the germline V gene are SGHTA and FQGNSA. The CDR3 region is CASSYPGGRAGTGELFF. CDR3 nucleotide sequence: TGTGCCAGCAGCTACCCAGGAGGGAGGGCGGGCACCGGGGAGCTGTTTTTT.

The chain is built from TRBV4-1 and TRBJ1-1; weak D call: TRBD1 (6 bases). Germline CDR1 is MGHRA and CDR2 is YSYEKL. The V and J ends lost 3 bases and 2 bases respectively, with 13 bases between them. This CDR3 spans 15 amino acids. The CDR3 reads CASSHPGVGNTEAFF. As DNA, the CDR3 is TGCGCCAGCAGCCATCCAGGGGTCGGAAACACTGAAGCTTTCTTT.

The V and J genes are TRBV19 and TRBJ2-1; 10 nucleotides match TRBD1. Trimming removed 4 bases from V and 8 bases from J; junction bases left unmatched: 8. There are 15 residues in the CDR3. CDR1 LNHDA and CDR2 SQIVND come from the germline V gene (reference sequence). Here the CDR3 reads CASSTKTGGAYEQFF. CDR3 sequence (DNA): TGTGCCAGTAGTACTAAGACAGGGGGCGCCTATGAGCAGTTCTTC.

The rearrangement uses TRBV6-1 and TRBJ2-4, with 9 nucleotides matching TRBD2. The ends lost 4 bases at V and 0 bases at J; junction bases unmatched: 10. CDR1 is MNHNS and CDR2 is SASEGT in the germline V gene. CDR3 size: 18 residues. CDR3 DNA: TGTGCCAGCAGTGTATTTGCGGGGGGGCTGGAAGCCAAAAACATTCAGTACTTC. This sequence encodes CASSVFAGGLEAKNIQYF.

The chain combines TRBV27 with TRBJ2-1, with D unclear. V was shortened by 5 bases and J by 0 bases, with 11 bases between the two germline ends. The CDR3 sequence is 15 residues long. Germline V gene sequence: CDR1 MNHEY, CDR2 SMNVEV (reference sequence). Here the CDR3 reads CASSTSGHSYNEQFF. The CDR3 DNA sequence: TGTGCCAGCAGTACTTCCGGTCACTCCTACAATGAGCAGTTCTTC.

The V and J genes are TRBV7-3 and TRBJ2-2, with 9 bases fitting TRBD2. Germline-derived CDR1 and CDR2 are SGHTA and FQGTGA. V was clipped by 7 bases and J by 4 bases; unmatched bases: 13. The CDR3 is 17 residues long. In DNA form, the CDR3 reads TGTGCCAGCACCCCGTGGGCGGGAGGGTCGAGCACCGGGGAGCTGTTTTTT. It codes for CASTPWAGGSSTGELFF.

The chain recombines TRBV5-4 with TRBJ1-3; 7 bases map to TRBD1. CDR3 length equals 13 residues. Germline V gene lookup returns CDR1 SGHNT and CDR2 YYREEE (reference sequence). Trimming at V came to 9 bases and at J to 0 bases, leaving 3 bases not matched to a gene. CDR3 nucleotides: TGTGCCATCACAGGGGTCTCTGGAAACACCATATATTTT. Residues: CAITGVSGNTIYF.

This chain joins TRBV30 and TRBJ2-5, with D possibly being TRBD1 (6 bases). CDR1 GTSNPN and CDR2 SVGIG come from the germline V gene (reference sequence). The V end lost 4 bases, the J end lost 1 base, and 16 bases lay between the germline ends. The CDR3 loop spans 15 amino acids. The CDR3 coding sequence is TGTGCCTGGAAACCGATCGACAGGTTCCAAGAGACCCAGTACTTC. Translated, it gives CAWKPIDRFQETQYF.

The rearrangement links TRBV30 to TRBJ2-1; TRBD1 might be the D (6 bases). Germline assignment: CDR1 GTSNPN and CDR2 SVGIG (reference sequence). This CDR3 has 14 amino acids. Trimming cost V 4 bases and J 1 base, with 11 bases left between them. Here the CDR3 reads CAWKLQGSYNEQFF. The CDR3, as DNA: TGTGCCTGGAAGTTGCAGGGGTCCTACAATGAGCAGTTCTTC.

The gene calls are TRBV21-1 and TRBJ2-1; the D segment call TRBD2 is taken from the table without a DNA check. TRBV21-1 is a pseudogene segment. The CDR3 runs to 20 residues. CDR3 DNA sequence: TGTGCCAGCAGCAAAGTGACTAGCGGGGGCTTCCTGGGCTCCTACAATGAGCAGTTCTTC. Amino acid sequence: CASSKVTSGGFLGSYNEQFF.

The chain uses TRBV9 and TRBJ2-2, with 8 bases identical to TRBD2. Per germline, CDR1 SGDLS and CDR2 YYNGEE. V lost 0 bases to trimming and J lost 6 bases; unmatched junction nucleotides: 7. There are 16 residues in the CDR3. CDR3 bases: TGTGCCAGCAGCGTAGACGGGGGGGCCGTAGCCGGGGAGCTGTTTTTT. This codes for CASSVDGGAVAGELFF.

The rearrangement links TRBV18 to TRBJ2-3; TRBD2 aligns across 9 bases. Germline-derived CDR1 and CDR2 are KGHSH and LQKENI. J gave up 1 base and V 3 bases, and 2 bases lay outside the gene matches. The length of the CDR3 is 15 residues. In DNA form, the CDR3 reads TGTGCCAGCTCACCGACTAGCGGACGCACAGATACGCAGTATTTT. This gives the protein CASSPTSGRTDTQYF.

This clone was detected only a few times. V gene TRBV12-3 or TRBV12-4 combines with J gene TRBJ2-5; tentative D call: TRBD1 (5 bases). V lost 0 bases, J lost 5 bases, and 7 bases lay in between. This CDR3 region has 13 residues. The CDR3 DNA sequence: TGTGCCAGCAGTTTAGCCAGGGCTGAGACCCAGTACTTC. Translation gives CASSLARAETQYF.

The genes are TRBV5-6 and TRBJ2-7, with 10 positions matching TRBD1. The V gene's germline CDR1 is SGHDT and CDR2 YYEEEE. The V gene end was trimmed by 4 bases and the J gene end by 3 bases; junction bases not matched to a gene: 7. This CDR3 is 15 amino acids long. CDR3 nucleotides: TGTGCCAGCAGCCCGGGACAGGGGATGAACTACGAGCAGTACTTC. Its translation: CASSPGQGMNYEQYF. The full variable domain, in which reference TRBV5-6 and TRBJ2-7 provide the parts outside the CDR3, is DAGVTQSPTHLIKTRGQQVTLRCSPKSGHDTVSWYQQALGQGPQFIFQYYEEEERQRGNFPDRFSGHQFPNYSSELNVNALLLGDSALYLCASSPGQGMNYEQYFGPGTRLTVT.

The CDR3 DNA reads TGTGCCAGCAGCCCCTCGGGGATGTTCGGTGAAAAACTGTTTTTT. It codes for CASSPSGMFGEKLFF. The chain combines TRBV7-9 with TRBJ1-4, with D unclear. The CDR3 covers 15 residues. Per germline, CDR1 SEHNR and CDR2 FQNEAQ (reference sequence). V was shortened by 5 bases and J by 7 bases, with 17 bases between the two germline ends.

This rearrangement joins TRBV3-1 (or the pseudogene TRBV3-2) to TRBJ2-4; 7 bases match TRBD1. Germline CDR1 LGHDT, CDR2 YNNKEL (reference sequence). The CDR3 contains 13 residues. J gave up 7 bases and V 4 bases, and 4 bases lay outside the gene matches. The CDR3 here is CASSPSRGNIQYF. The CDR3 nucleotides are TGTGCCAGCAGCCCGTCCAGGGGGAACATTCAGTACTTC.

The rearrangement joins TRBV6-5 to TRBJ2-6, with a tentative D call TRBD2 (6 bases). The V end was cut by 8 bases, the J end by 0 bases, with 11 bases between. The CDR3 totals 15 residues. Germline V gene sequence: CDR1 MNHEY, CDR2 SVGAGI. The CDR3 DNA is TGTGCCAGCGGGAGGCAGACCTCTGGGGCCAACGTCCTGACTTTC. Encoded protein: CASGRQTSGANVLTF.

The rearrangement uses TRBV4-3 and TRBJ2-1; the match to TRBD2 covers 8 bases. Germline V lookup: CDR1 LGHNA, CDR2 YSLEER. Trimming cost V 0 bases and J 2 bases; bases outside gene matches: 3. The CDR3 loop spans 16 amino acids. The CDR3 nucleotides read TGCGCCAGCAGCCAAGATCGGGGGGGGACCTACAATGAGCAGTTCTTC. Its translation: CASSQDRGGTYNEQFF.

The J gene is TRBJ2-2, the V gene TRBV3-1 (or the pseudogene TRBV3-2); D may be TRBD2 (5 bases). This CDR3 comprises 15 residues. V lost 1 base, J lost 3 bases, and 9 bases lay in between. CDR1 and CDR2 (germline): LGHDT, YNNKEL (reference sequence). The CDR3 loop reads CASSQVYGDTGELFF. The CDR3, as DNA: TGTGCCAGCAGCCAAGTGTACGGGGACACCGGGGAGCTGTTTTTT.

The rearrangement uses TRBV7-2 and TRBJ1-2; TRBD1 is a possible D gene (6 bases). This CDR3 has 14 residues. Germline CDR1 SGHTA, CDR2 FQGNSA. Trimming removed 5 bases at V and 4 bases at J, with 14 bases between. For the CDR3, the DNA is TGTGCCAGCAGCCCGGGGGGCAGCATCTATGGCTACACCTTC. Its translation is CASSPGGSIYGYTF.

V and J are TRBV7-9 and TRBJ1-2; 10 bases match TRBD1. This CDR3 is 16 amino acids long. Germline V gene sequence: CDR1 SEHNR, CDR2 FQNEAQ (reference sequence). V was clipped by 2 bases and J by 3 bases; unmatched bases: 6. As DNA, the CDR3 is TGTGCCAGCAGCTTACTGACAGGGGGCTTCGACTATGGCTACACCTTC. It encodes CASSLLTGGFDYGYTF.